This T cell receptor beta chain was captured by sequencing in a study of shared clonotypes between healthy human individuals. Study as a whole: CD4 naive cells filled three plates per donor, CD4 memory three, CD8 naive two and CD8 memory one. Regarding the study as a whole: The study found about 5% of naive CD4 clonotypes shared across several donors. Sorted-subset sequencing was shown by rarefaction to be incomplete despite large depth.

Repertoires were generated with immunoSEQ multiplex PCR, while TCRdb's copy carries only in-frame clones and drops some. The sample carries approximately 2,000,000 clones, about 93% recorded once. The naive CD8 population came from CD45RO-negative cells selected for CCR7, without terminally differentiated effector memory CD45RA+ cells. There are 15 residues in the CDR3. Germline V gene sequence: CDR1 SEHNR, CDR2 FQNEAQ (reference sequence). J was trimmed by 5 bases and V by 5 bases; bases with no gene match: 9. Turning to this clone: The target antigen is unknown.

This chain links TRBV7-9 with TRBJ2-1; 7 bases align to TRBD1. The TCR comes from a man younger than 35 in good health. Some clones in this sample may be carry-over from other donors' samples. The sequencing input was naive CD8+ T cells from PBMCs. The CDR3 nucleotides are TGTGCCAGCAGCCGAATTGGGCAGGGGGACAATGAGCAGTTCTTC. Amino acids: CASSRIGQGDNEQFF.